A single T cell receptor (beta chain) is shown here with its context. Trimming removed 1 base from V and 2 bases from J, with 13 bases in between. This CDR3 contains 15 residues. Germline V gives CDR1 GTSNPN, CDR2 SVGIG (reference sequence). Generated by immunoSEQ multiplex PCR, the TCRdb table keeps only in-frame clones and is missing some. The sample lists more than 900,000 clones; about 84% were seen once. This entry is derived from a study of shared clonotypes between healthy human individuals. The clonotype comes from a man aged 18 to 29 in good health. Some clones in this sample may be carry-over from other donors' samples. This chain connects TRBV30 to TRBJ2-3; D possibly uses TRBD1 or TRBD2 (5 bases each). The sample was memory CD4+ T cells from PBMCs. The subset was: CD45RA-negative fraction. The CDR3 reads CAWSGDLVSTDTQYF. The CDR3 DNA reads TGTGCCTGGAGTGGGGACCTAGTCTCCACAGATACGCAGTATTTT.